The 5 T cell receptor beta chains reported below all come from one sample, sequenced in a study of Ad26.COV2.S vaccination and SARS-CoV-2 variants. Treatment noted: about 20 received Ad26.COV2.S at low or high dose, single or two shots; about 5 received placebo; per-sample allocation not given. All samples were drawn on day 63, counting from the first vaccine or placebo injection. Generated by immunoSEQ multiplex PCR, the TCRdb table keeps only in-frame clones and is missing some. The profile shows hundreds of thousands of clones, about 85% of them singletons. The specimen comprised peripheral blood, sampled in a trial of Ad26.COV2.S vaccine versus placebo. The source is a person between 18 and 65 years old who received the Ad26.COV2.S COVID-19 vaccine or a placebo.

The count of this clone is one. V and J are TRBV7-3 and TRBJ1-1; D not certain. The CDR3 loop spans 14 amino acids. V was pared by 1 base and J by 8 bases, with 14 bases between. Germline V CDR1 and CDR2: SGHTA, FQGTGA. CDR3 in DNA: TGTGCCAGCAGCTTAATGGGGTCGGCGGGCGAAGCTTTCTTT. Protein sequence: CASSLMGSAGEAFF.

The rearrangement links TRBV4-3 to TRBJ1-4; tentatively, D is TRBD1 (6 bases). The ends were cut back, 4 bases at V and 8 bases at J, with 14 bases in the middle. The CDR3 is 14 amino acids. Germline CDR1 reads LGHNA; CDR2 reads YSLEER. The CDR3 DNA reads TGCGCCAGCAGCCCCCGTCGAGGGGGGGAAAAACTGTTTTTT. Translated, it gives CASSPRRGGEKLFF.

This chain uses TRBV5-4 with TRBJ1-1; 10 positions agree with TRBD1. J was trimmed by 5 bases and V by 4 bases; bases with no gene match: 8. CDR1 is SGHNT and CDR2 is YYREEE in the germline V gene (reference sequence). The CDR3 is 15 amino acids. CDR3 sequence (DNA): TGTGCCAGCAGCCAACAGACAGGGGGCTTTACTGAAGCTTTCTTT. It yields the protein CASSQQTGGFTEAFF.

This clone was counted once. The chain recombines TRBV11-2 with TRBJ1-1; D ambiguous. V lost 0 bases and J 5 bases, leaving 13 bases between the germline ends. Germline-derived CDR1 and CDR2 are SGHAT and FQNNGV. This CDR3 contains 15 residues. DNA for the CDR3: TGTGCCAGCAGCTTAGATCAGAGGCTGAGGACTGAAGCTTTCTTT. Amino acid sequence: CASSLDQRLRTEAFF.

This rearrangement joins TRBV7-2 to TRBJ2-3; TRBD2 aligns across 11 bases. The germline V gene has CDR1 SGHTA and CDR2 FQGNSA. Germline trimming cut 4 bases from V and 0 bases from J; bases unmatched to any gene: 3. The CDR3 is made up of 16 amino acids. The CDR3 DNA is TGTGCCAGCAGCTCCGCTAGCGGGAGGAGCACAGATACGCAGTATTTT. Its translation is CASSSASGRSTDTQYF.